These 21 T cell receptor beta chains were sequenced from one sample in a study of regulatory T cells in long-lasting Graves disease. Time point noted: newly diagnosed GD, antithyroid drugs for less than 3 months. Following extraction of RNA from PBMCs, that RNA was used to make the TCR library. Library construction for TCR beta used iRepertoire HTBI primers and Arm-PCR of CDR3 regions. One entry per CDR3 protein results from TCRdb running MiXCR on the multiplex PCR reads. The profile shows under 450,000 distinct CDR3 sequences, 15% to 20% of them singletons. This sample also appeared in a second study, on T cells in Graves' hyperthyroidism and ophthalmopathy.

The specimen was peripheral blood mononuclear cells (PBMCs), collected at new diagnosis, from a patient treated with antithyroid drugs. Receptors were obtained from a woman between 18 and 29 years old with Graves disease.

This clonotype has a count of ten or more. This chain connects TRBV7-2 to TRBJ2-7, with TRBD1 identical over 9 bases. The trim removed 6 bases at V and 3 bases at J, leaving 6 bases unmatched. The CDR3 loop spans 14 amino acids. Germline V gene data show CDR1 as SGHTA and CDR2 as FQGNSA. The CDR3 loop is CASSYSDRGYEQYF. The CDR3 DNA reads TGTGCCAGCAGTTATTCGGACAGGGGCTACGAGCAGTACTTC. Together with reference TRBV7-2 and TRBJ2-7, the CDR3 gives the full variable domain: GAGVSQSPSNKVTEKGKDVELRCDPISGHTALYWYRQSLGQGLEFLIYFQGNSAPDKSGLPSDRFSAERTGGSVSTLTIQRTQQEDSAVYLCASSYSDRGYEQYFGPGTRLTVT.

This clonotype was seen many times. At one end, the junction sequence differs from germline, possibly due to a read error. This chain uses TRBV5-1 with TRBJ2-1; 9 nucleotides match TRBD2. The CDR3 totals 15 residues. Looked up from germline, CDR1 is SGHRS and CDR2 is YFSETQ. In DNA form, the CDR3 reads TGTGCCAGCAGCTTAACTAGCGGGTTTTACAATGAGCAGTTCTTC. Its translation is CASSLTSGFYNEQFF.

This clonotype was seen repeatedly, ten times or more. The chain recombines TRBV3-1 with TRBJ2-7, with D possibly matching TRBD1 (5 bases). CDR3 length equals 14 residues. In germline, CDR1 is LGHDT, CDR2 YNNKEL (reference sequence). Trimming stripped 2 bases from V and 0 bases from J, with 8 bases between. CDR3 sequence: CASSQHRSSYEQYF. Written as DNA, the CDR3 is TGTGCCAGCAGCCAACACAGGAGCTCCTACGAGCAGTACTTC.

This clonotype was seen ten or more times. The V call is TRBV18, the J call TRBJ1-5; tentative D call: TRBD1 (5 bases). Trimming stripped 2 bases from V and 5 bases from J, with 13 bases between. The germline V gene has CDR1 KGHSH and CDR2 LQKENI. The CDR3 spans 15 residues. CDR3 sequence: CASSPVGGWDQPQHF. The CDR3 region has the DNA TGTGCCAGCTCACCAGTCGGGGGGTGGGATCAGCCCCAGCATTTT. Combining the CDR3 with reference TRBV18 and TRBJ1-5 gives the whole variable domain NAGVMQNPRHLVRRRGQEARLRCSPMKGHSHVYWYRQLPEEGLKFMVYLQKENIIDESGMPKERFSAEFPKEGPSILRIQQVVRGDSAAYFCASSPVGGWDQPQHFGDGTRLSIL.

This clonotype appeared a few times. This CDR3 is CASSPGGAGGQYF. Written as DNA, the CDR3 is TGTGCCAGCAGCCCCGGGGGAGCGGGAGGGCAGTACTTC. V is TRBV4-2 and J is TRBJ2-7; 9 bases align to TRBD2. The CDR3 loop spans 13 amino acids. CDR1 LGHNA and CDR2 YNFKEQ come from the germline V gene. V trimming: 4 bases; J trimming: 9 bases; junction bases outside the gene matches: 7.

This clonotype was seen at least ten times. This chain joins TRBV28 and TRBJ2-1; 8 bases line up with TRBD2. The junction had 7 bases not matched to a gene; V was cut back by 9 bases and J by 3 bases. The CDR3 runs to 14 residues. Germline CDR1 is MDHEN and CDR2 is SYDVKM. The CDR3 spells CASRREVFYNEQFF. CDR3 DNA: TGTGCCAGTCGGCGGGAGGTTTTCTACAATGAGCAGTTCTTC.

This clonotype was recorded many times. The chain links TRBV6-1 to TRBJ1-5; D perhaps matches TRBD1 (6 bases). V was trimmed by 5 bases and J by 6 bases, leaving 14 bases between them. Germline values: CDR1 MNHNS, CDR2 SASEGT. The CDR3 totals 14 residues. The CDR3 is CASSPDSERQPQHF. CDR3 bases: TGTGCCAGCAGTCCGGACAGCGAGCGTCAGCCCCAGCATTTT.

This chain links TRBV3-1 with TRBJ2-1; unclear D gene. V lost 4 bases and J 9 bases, leaving 13 bases between the germline ends. This CDR3 has 13 amino acids. Germline V CDR1 and CDR2: LGHDT, YNNKEL (reference sequence). The CDR3 region is CASSLVPSSEQFF. Here the CDR3 DNA reads TGTGCCAGCAGCCTTGTCCCTTCGAGTGAGCAGTTCTTC.

This clonotype was seen at least ten times. The chain joins TRBV20-1 to TRBJ2-2; 7 bases align to TRBD2. The V segment lost 3 bases and the J segment 4 bases; nucleotides outside the gene matches: 8. CDR3 length: 15 residues. Per the germline V gene, CDR1 is DFQATT and CDR2 is SNEGSKA (reference sequence). CDR3 DNA: TGCAGTGCTAGGAGGCCCAGCGGGGTCACCGGGGAGCTGTTTTTT. It specifies CSARRPSGVTGELFF.

The rearrangement joins TRBV19 to TRBJ2-1, with a possible D match to TRBD2 (5 bases). Germline-derived CDR1 and CDR2 are LNHDA and SQIVND (reference sequence). V lost 0 bases, J lost 2 bases, and 5 bases lay in between. This CDR3 spans 14 amino acids. The CDR3 spells CASSIEAAYNEQFF. CDR3 bases: TGTGCCAGTAGTATAGAAGCGGCCTACAATGAGCAGTTCTTC.

This clonotype has only a few counts. The CDR3 loop is CAIGGPASGDSNQPQHF. DNA for the CDR3: TGTGCCATCGGGGGCCCGGCGAGTGGAGATAGCAATCAGCCCCAGCATTTT. The chain combines TRBV10-3 with TRBJ1-5; the D gene is possibly TRBD1 (6 bases). V was shortened by 8 bases and J by 0 bases, with 20 bases between the two germline ends. The germline CDR1 and CDR2 sequences are ENHRY and SYGVKD. This CDR3 is built from 17 residues.

This clonotype was seen a handful of times. V usage is TRBV14 and J usage is TRBJ2-7, with unresolved D. CDR1 SGHDN and CDR2 FVKESK come from the germline V gene. This CDR3 has 12 residues. V was trimmed by 1 base and J by 12 bases, leaving 13 bases between them. Here the CDR3 DNA reads TGTGCCAGCAGCCAAGTCGCCGGACGCTGGTACTTC. Translated, it gives CASSQVAGRWYF.

Comment on this clonotype: Just one base apart from a much larger clone, this may be a read error. The chain uses TRBV9 and TRBJ1-1, with a weak D call TRBD1 (5 bases). The length of the CDR3 is 13 residues. Germline V lookup: CDR1 SGDLS, CDR2 YYNGEE. CDR3 nucleotide sequence: TGTGCCAGCAGTGAGTGGGGGAACACTGGAGCTTTCTTT. Translated: CASSEWGNTGAFF.

The chain carries TRBV4-1 and TRBJ2-1, with TRBD2 as a possible D gene (5 bases). Germline V lookup: CDR1 MGHRA, CDR2 YSYEKL. The CDR3 is 14 residues long. Trimming pared 0 bases from V and 8 bases from J, leaving 11 bases between. CDR3 residues: CASSQEPGADEQFF. DNA for the CDR3: TGCGCCAGCAGCCAAGAGCCAGGAGCGGATGAGCAGTTCTTC.

Of note for this clonotype: A much bigger clone sits one base away, suggesting this may be a read error. The J gene is TRBJ2-7, the V gene TRBV20-1; D gene ambiguous. From germline, CDR1 is DFQATT and CDR2 SNEGSKA (reference sequence). This CDR3 comprises 9 residues. The CDR3 bases are TGCAGTGCAGGGTACGAGAAGTACTTC. Translation: CSAGYEKYF.

This clonotype occurred a few times. The chain is built from TRBV20-1 and TRBJ1-4; TRBD1 is a possible D gene (6 bases). CDR1 and CDR2 from the germline V gene are DFQATT and SNEGSKA (reference sequence). CDR3 size: 13 residues. V lost 3 bases to trimming and J lost 8 bases, with 13 bases between them. CDR3 protein: CSARSQGSEKLFF. In DNA, the CDR3 is TGCAGTGCTAGGAGTCAGGGGTCGGAAAAACTGTTTTTT.

This clonotype came up many times. The chain is built from TRBV12-3 or TRBV12-4 and TRBJ2-5; D possibly corresponds to TRBD1 (6 bases). The CDR3 sequence is 16 residues long. V was trimmed by 4 bases and J by 1 base, leaving 16 bases between them. DNA for the CDR3: TGTGCCAGCAGTTCTACCCGACAGGAACTCCAAGAGACCCAGTACTTC. It specifies CASSSTRQELQETQYF.

At least ten counts were recorded for this clonotype. The chain uses TRBV12-3 or TRBV12-4 and TRBJ2-7; D is possibly TRBD2 (5 bases). The CDR3 totals 13 residues. Trimming removed 4 bases at V and 5 bases at J, with 12 bases between. CDR3 DNA sequence: TGTGCCAGCAGTTCCCGTCGGGGTAACGAGCAGTACTTC. Amino acid sequence: CASSSRRGNEQYF.

This clonotype appeared many times. V usage is TRBV3-1 and J usage is TRBJ2-1, with D unresolved. The CDR3 spans 15 residues. The germline CDR1 and CDR2 sequences are LGHDT and YNNKEL (reference sequence). V lost 4 bases to trimming and J lost 0 bases, with 10 bases between them. The CDR3 protein is CASSPTYGSYNEQFF. For the CDR3, the DNA is TGTGCCAGCAGCCCAACCTATGGCTCCTACAATGAGCAGTTCTTC.

This clonotype appeared many times. The chain recombines TRBV5-1 with TRBJ2-3; no reliable D call. Germline CDR1 SGHRS, CDR2 YFSETQ. This CDR3 is built from 15 residues. V was cut by 1 base and J by 6 bases, with 15 bases left in between. CDR3 nucleotide sequence: TGCGCCAGCAGCTTGAGGCAAGGGTCTGTGGATACGCAGTATTTT. It translates to CASSLRQGSVDTQYF.

At least ten counts were recorded for this clonotype. The chain uses TRBV7-9 and TRBJ2-1; D possibly corresponds to TRBD1 (6 bases). V shed 4 bases and J shed 4 bases, with 8 bases lying between them. CDR3 length: 13 residues. Germline values: CDR1 SEHNR, CDR2 FQNEAQ (reference sequence). The CDR3 DNA reads as TGTGCCAGCAGCTGGGACACGTACAATGAGCAGTTCTTC. Translating gives CASSWDTYNEQFF.